This TCR beta chain was identified during a study of tumor-infiltrating lymphocytes in primary liver carcinoma (TCRdb year 2017). In terms of the full investigation: The five patients, three men and two women aged 30 to 69 years, had hepatocellular carcinoma (four) or combined HCC and intrahepatic cholangiocarcinoma (one). A total of 35 or so specimens from 5 patients went through TCRbeta repertoire sequencing, namely 25 tumor regions, 5 adjacent noncancerous liver tissues and 5 peripheral blood samples. Each sample produced roughly 3.65 to 8 million productive TCRbeta reads, and read depth showed no significant difference between tissue types. The five patients had tumors staged T1-T3 N0M0, with maximum diameters ranging from about 4.2 to 10 cm. Reproducibility between technical replicate repertoires was high, with correlation coefficients above 0.95 and mean shared-clone rates roughly 0.86. TCRbeta repertoire sequencing, expression microarrays and whole-exome sequencing were combined in the study across five regions of each liver tumor, with adjacent normal tissue and blood also included. To link TCRbeta repertoire diversity to the local molecular phenotype, the roughly 23 tumor region samples were profiled with Agilent mRNA microarrays. The full study reports these points: Only five patients were included in the study, and the authors note that the findings should be validated in a larger study. Only about 7-24% of top clones were found in all five regions of a tumor, suggesting spatial heterogeneity of tumor-infiltrating T cells. A significantly larger repertoire fraction was made up by the top 250 clones in tumors than in blood (p = 0.039). Because sequencing covered only the TCR beta chain and unpaired alpha chains were not captured, true repertoire diversity is likely underestimated. Bulk unsorted samples precluded comparing CD4+ and CD8+ T cell repertoires. Consistent with antigen-driven expansion, pairs of tumor regions showed higher repertoire overlap (mean roughly 36%) than either tumor-adjacent pairs (approximately 17%) or tumor-blood pairs (roughly 14%).

Comments on this clonotype: No cognate antigen has been identified for it. No base quality values were provided; no much bigger clone lies one nucleotide off.

Total RNA and DNA were co-extracted from roughly 20-30 mg of bulk tissue with the AllPrep DNA/RNA mini kit, without cell sorting. Between November 2015 and early 2016, five patients in China with histopathologically diagnosed primary liver carcinoma had their tumors surgically resected. At the time of sampling, the patients had chronic HBV infection and had not received any treatment. Each tumor was sampled at five spatially separated regions: the tumor centre plus the superior, inferior, left-lateral and right-lateral poles. Histology showed that every tumor sample contained more than 85% viable tumor cells. Each fresh piece of tumor and adjacent tissue was cut in two, with one half stored in RNAlater at -80 degrees C and the other half sent for histology. TCRbeta-specific cDNA was reverse-transcribed from about 520 ng total RNA using a constant-region primer and ProtoScript II reverse transcriptase. Three nested multiplex PCR rounds, following a slightly modified ARM-PCR procedure, were used to build the TCRbeta libraries. Sample barcodes and Illumina adapters were added in a final 25-cycle PCR with Deep VentR polymerase. Before sequencing, amplicons between 200 and 500 bp were purified from gel using a QIAquick gel extraction kit. TCRbeta amplicons were sequenced on an Illumina HiSeq 2500 with 250-bp paired-end reads. The original methods were these. To recover full CDR3 sequences, reads were quality-trimmed using Trimmomatic v0.33 and paired reads were then merged using FLASH v1.2.11. V, D and J germline segments were assigned to the rearranged TCRbeta sequences by MiGEC v1.2.1b. Clonotype statistics, along with Shannon-Wiener diversity indices, were calculated using VDJtools v1.0.0. Except for diversity analysis, only the 250 most abundant clonotypes of each sample were used in subsequent analyses to reduce sampling bias. In-frame beta chains were kept once TCRdb had trimmed the public reads at Q25 with fastp and called clones with MiXCR. A single entry per CDR3 protein holds the most common genes and DNA from its merged rows. The authors' filters were not applied to this entry. This sample gives about 74,000 distinct CDR3 sequences in total; approximately 70% of them show up just once. The ten largest clonotypes hold around 30% of the sample.

This receptor was identified in a man aged 35-49 years with primary liver carcinoma and hepatitis B virus infection. Input material: liver tumor tissue from sampling region 4. The cell subset or site label, as the study defines it: tumor region T4, right-lateral pole.

The DNA sequence reads TGTGCCAGCAGCGACTGGGATGAGCAGTTCTTC. Translated, this gives CASSDWDEQFF. The rearranged segments are TRBV13 and TRBJ2-1; confidence is insufficient to name the D gene. CDR1 and CDR2 are drawn from the germline V gene (reference sequence): PRHDT, FYEKMQ. Trimming takes 5 bases from V and 8 bases from J, and the germline ends sit 7 bases apart. The cysteine opens and the phenylalanine closes a CDR3 of 11 amino acids. The retained sequence is limited to the CDR3, 33 bases, with the frame set at the first base.